These T cell receptor beta chains were read from a single sample in a study of technical replicates of blood from a few donors. Clones were read by immunoSEQ multiplex PCR, and TCRdb kept only the in-frame ones, dropping some. The data contain just over 80,000 clones, roughly 96% of them seen just once; the ten biggest clones take up approximately 0.3%. Sequences were obtained from T cells isolated from PBMCs. Every receptor here comes from a human donor in good health. Both conserved end residues are part of each CDR3. D genes are given only for firm matches. A row's size may be missing; if present it is once, few, many or a size class.

v_call	clone_size	d_call	j_call	cdr3_nt	cdr3_aa
TRBV11-3	NA	NA	TRBJ1-2	TGTGCCAGCAGCTCCCCGTGGGGGCAATTGGACTATGGCTACACCTTC	CASSSPWGQLDYGYTF
TRBV6-5	NA	TRBD1	TRBJ2-7	TGTGCCAGCAGGGGGACAGGGAGCAACGAGCAGTACTTC	CASRGTGSNEQYF
TRBV7-9	NA	TRBD1	TRBJ2-1	TGTGCCAGCAGCTACCCGGGACAGATTTACAATGAGCAGTTCTTC	CASSYPGQIYNEQFF
TRBV10-3	NA	TRBD2	TRBJ2-2	TGTGCCATCAGTGTAGGAAGCGGGAGGGCCTTCACCGGGGAGCTGTTTTTT	CAISVGSGRAFTGELFF
TRBV27	NA	TRBD2	TRBJ2-7	TGTGCCAGCAGTTTATTAGGCGGGAGGGTCTACGAGCAGTACTTC	CASSLLGGRVYEQYF
TRBV11-3	once	TRBD1	TRBJ2-7	TGTGCCAGCAGCTTAGGGACCGGGACAGGGCCCTACGAGCAGTACTTC	CASSLGTGTGPYEQYF
TRBV27	NA	TRBD2	TRBJ2-2	TGTGCCAGCAGTTTGTTCGGGACTAGCGGGGTCGCGAACACCGGGGAGCTGTTTTTT	CASSLFGTSGVANTGELFF
TRBV4-1	NA	TRBD2	TRBJ2-3	TGCGCCAGCAGCCAAGTCCTCCAGCGGGAGCTCACAGATACGCAGTATTTT	CASSQVLQRELTDTQYF
TRBV5-1	NA	TRBD1	TRBJ2-7	TGCGCCAGCGGAATGGGGACAGGGTTCTCCTACGAGCAGTACTTC	CASGMGTGFSYEQYF
TRBV7-9	NA	NA	TRBJ1-5	TGTGCCAGCAGCTTCGGGGAGGGTATCCAGCCCCAGCATTTT	CASSFGEGIQPQHF
TRBV11-1	NA	NA	TRBJ2-7	TGTGCCAGCAGACCGGCAGACGGGTTGGAGTACGAGCAGTACTTC	CASRPADGLEYEQYF
TRBV9	NA	TRBD1	TRBJ1-5	TGTGCCAGCAGCGGCGGGACAGGGAATCAGCCCCAGCATTTT	CASSGGTGNQPQHF
TRBV2	NA	NA	TRBJ2-3	TGTGCCAGCAGTGAAAGTGGAAAGCGGGTCGTAGCAGATACGCAGTATTTT	CASSESGKRVVADTQYF
TRBV19	NA	NA	TRBJ2-7	TGTGCCAGTAGTGTGCGGGACAGTTCCTACGAGCAGTACTTC	CASSVRDSSYEQYF
TRBV28	NA	NA	TRBJ2-7	TGTGCCAGCAGGGGTCCAGGGGTCTACGAGCAGTACTTC	CASRGPGVYEQYF
TRBV2	NA	NA	TRBJ1-1	TGTGCCAGCGCAGGAGGCAGTAAGAACACTGAAGCTTTCTTT	CASAGGSKNTEAFF
TRBV29-1	NA	TRBD2	TRBJ2-7	TGCAGCGCTGAACTAGCGGAGGGCTACGAGCAGTACTTC	CSAELAEGYEQYF
TRBV11-3	NA	NA	TRBJ2-1	TGTGCCAGCAGCTTATTTCAGGGGAACAATGAGCAGTTCTTC	CASSLFQGNNEQFF
TRBV25-1	NA	TRBD2	TRBJ2-3	TGTGCCAGTCTAGCGGGAGCAGGAGATACGCAGTATTTT	CASLAGAGDTQYF
TRBV19	NA	NA	TRBJ1-1	TGTGCCAGTAGTGACAGGCCTTACACTGAAGCTTTCTTT	CASSDRPYTEAFF
TRBV7-2	NA	TRBD2	TRBJ2-5	TGTGCCAGCAGACCCACTAGCGGGAGAGGAGAGACCCAGTACTTC	CASRPTSGRGETQYF
TRBV6-5	NA	NA	TRBJ2-2	TGTGCCAGCAGCCCCCTCAGGGAAACCGGGGAGCTGTTTTTT	CASSPLRETGELFF
TRBV19	NA	NA	TRBJ1-2	TGTGCCAGTAGAGAGGAGTATGGCTACACCTTC	CASREEYGYTF
TRBV28	NA	NA	TRBJ1-1	TGTGCCAGCAGTTTGGCGGTTGGCACTGAAGCTTTCTTT	CASSLAVGTEAFF
TRBV19	NA	NA	TRBJ2-7	TGTGCCAGTACTGACTCGCCGGGGACCTACGAGCAGTACTTC	CASTDSPGTYEQYF
TRBV29-1	NA	NA	TRBJ2-5	TGCAGCGTTGAAGCTGTGGGGGGAGAGACCCAGTACTTC	CSVEAVGGETQYF
TRBV7-2	NA	TRBD1	TRBJ1-5	TGTGCCAGCAACAGGGGAGTTGGGGAGCCCCAGCATTTT	CASNRGVGEPQHF
TRBV27	NA	NA	TRBJ1-1	TGTGCCAGCAGCCCGACAGCCTGGGGCACTGAAGCTTTCTTT	CASSPTAWGTEAFF
TRBV11-3	NA	NA	TRBJ1-5	TGTGCCAGCAGCTCCGGTAAGTCAACTAGACAGGCTGGATGTCAGCCCCAGCATTTT	CASSSGKSTRQAGCQPQHF
TRBV10-3	NA	NA	TRBJ1-2	TGTGCCATCAGCCCGGGTCTACCGCGAGACTATGGCTACACCTTC	CAISPGLPRDYGYTF
TRBV27	NA	NA	TRBJ2-7	TGTGCCAGCAGTTTACCCGGGACACGGAGTGGCGAGCAGTACTTC	CASSLPGTRSGEQYF
TRBV29-1	NA	TRBD1	TRBJ2-7	TGCAGCGTTGGAGACAGGGTCCACGAGCAGTACTTC	CSVGDRVHEQYF
TRBV5-1	NA	TRBD2	TRBJ2-3	TGCGCCAGCAGCTTGGGGGCTAGCGGGAGCACAGATACGCAGTATTTT	CASSLGASGSTDTQYF
TRBV19	NA	TRBD1	TRBJ2-7	TGTGCCAGTAGTGGCCCCGGGACAGGGATCTACGAGCAGTACTTC	CASSGPGTGIYEQYF
TRBV5-5	NA	TRBD1	TRBJ1-1	TGTGCCAGCAGCGACGACAGGGGGAACACTGAAGCTTTCTTT	CASSDDRGNTEAFF
TRBV7-2	NA	NA	TRBJ2-7	TGTGCCAGCAGCTCGAACAGGGTTTCCTACGAGCAGTACTTC	CASSSNRVSYEQYF
TRBV11-2	NA	NA	TRBJ1-3	TGTGCCAGCAGCTTAGGTGGACAGATCTCTGGAAACACCATATATTTT	CASSLGGQISGNTIYF
TRBV7-2	NA	TRBD1	TRBJ2-7	TGTGCCAGCAGCTTAGGAGGGACAGCGATTTACGAGCAGTACTTC	CASSLGGTAIYEQYF
TRBV7-2	NA	NA	TRBJ1-5	TGTGCCAGCAGCTTACTTACCGCCAGGGTGGGGCAGCCCCAGCATTTT	CASSLLTARVGQPQHF
TRBV7-3	NA	NA	TRBJ2-3	TGTGCCAGCAGCCCCAGGTTTAGGAGCGGTCTTCATTTT	CASSPRFRSGLHF
TRBV5-8	NA	NA	TRBJ1-5	TGTGCCAGCAGCGAAGATGGGGCTATTAGCAATCAGCCCCAGCATTTT	CASSEDGAISNQPQHF
TRBV11-2	NA	TRBD2	TRBJ2-1	TGTGCCAGCAGGGGACTAGCGGGGTACAATGAGCAGTTCTTC	CASRGLAGYNEQFF
TRBV5-6	NA	NA	TRBJ1-2	TGTGCCAGCAGCTTGCAGGGTATTAACTATGGCTACACCTTC	CASSLQGINYGYTF
TRBV7-8	NA	NA	TRBJ2-7	TGTGCCAGCAGCCTGGGCCTTCACTACGAGCAGTACTTC	CASSLGLHYEQYF
TRBV9	NA	TRBD2	TRBJ2-3	TGTGCCAGCAGCGATTCCGGGACTACCGTCCTGGATACGCAGTATTTT	CASSDSGTTVLDTQYF
TRBV29-1	NA	NA	TRBJ2-3	TGCAGCGTTGACGCAGGGGAACATACGCAGTATTTT	CSVDAGEHTQYF